The entry that follows covers one T cell receptor beta chain sequence. V shed 6 bases and J 4 bases; nucleotides not matched to a gene: 11. Germline V gene data show CDR1 as MNHEY and CDR2 as SVGAGI. The CDR3 has 15 residues. Amplification used 60 Vbeta primers and 13 Jbeta primers. The assay was immunoSEQ multiplex PCR, and TCRdb's table has in-frame clones only and misses some. The sample has about 110,000 clones, around 88% seen once. The data were obtained in a study of cytomegalovirus exposure and HLA in healthy donors. Background on the study: Within the Caucasian-associated ancestry cluster were around four fifths of the roughly 400 genotyped donors.

The sequence was obtained from a man aged 35 to 55 in good health and CMV-seronegative. Sequencing was done on a sample of PBMCs. This sequence joins TRBV6-5 and TRBJ1-2, with TRBD1 identical over 7 bases. The DNA of the CDR3 is TGTGCCAGCAGCCTTGATACAGGGGAAACCTATGGCTACACCTTC. This translates into CASSLDTGETYGYTF.